This T cell receptor (beta chain) was recovered during a study of T cells in Graves' hyperthyroidism and ophthalmopathy (dated by TCRdb to about 2019). For context, the study as a whole: Peripheral blood samples were taken at initial diagnosis, before any treatment was given. Prospective prediction of ophthalmopathy was tested in an independent validation cohort of some 19 hyperthyroidism patients and 15 to 17 patients who later progressed to ophthalmopathy. After blood sampling, hyperthyroidism patients were treated with methimazole at a starting dose of 30 mg daily, and ophthalmopathy patients were treated with high-dose intravenous methylprednisolone. The paper describes TCR Vbeta CDR3 sequencing of 140 or so peripheral blood samples, made up of roughly 45 ophthalmopathy patients, approximately 73 hyperthyroidism patients and some 17 progressor patients. The roughly 90 discovery patients were divided at random into training and test sets in a 7:3 ratio. The study also compared thyroid tissue and blood T-cell repertoires from 5 to 7 Graves' hyperthyroidism patients. A discovery cohort of about a hundred patients, 43 with Graves' ophthalmopathy and approximately 57 with stable Graves' hyperthyroidism, was used to find distinguishing TCR V-J signatures. The full study reports these points: A model built on a 13 V-J signature distinguished ophthalmopathy from stable hyperthyroidism, reaching roughly 88% sensitivity and about 81% specificity in cross-validation and 80%/75% in testing. Blood samples also contained most of the expanded thyroid clonotypes (frequency above 0.001), which suggests that blood repertoires may reflect thyroid immune responses. During validation, the model predicted progression to ophthalmopathy a median of around six months ahead of onset, with roughly 65% sensitivity and less than 85% specificity. Sample size was not statistically predetermined, and blinding of investigators to group allocation was not performed.

This clonotype came up a few times. Its binding antigen is unknown. There are no base qualities to consult, and no much larger clone falls within one base. The TCR beta CDR3 regions were amplified from RNA transcripts. A first-round RT-PCR of the TCR CDR3 used the HTBI primer set with the Qiagen OneStep RT-PCR kit. A second multiplex PCR round built the libraries, followed by size selection and purification. The libraries were sequenced on an Illumina HiSeq2000 using paired-end 100 bp reads. The published analysis was carried out like this. Raw data were processed with SOAPnuke, discarding reads with adapters, uncalled bases, mean Phred below 15, or no exact constant-primer or identifier match. COPE v1.2.5 was used to merge the high-quality paired reads, and each unique nucleotide sequence was defined as a clonotype. MiTCR v1.1 was used to align the clonotypes against IMGT TRBV, TRBD and TRBJ reference segments. The analysis was restricted to V-J combinations with a frequency above 0.0001, which together covered over 99% of the repertoires. A TCS score was defined as the ratio of F50 (clonal expansion) to E x V (chaos), with BLOSUM62-based TCRdist applied between CDR3 peptides within each V-J. Welch's t-statistics and random forest reduced 500 to 650 V-J features to some 14, which were used in a naive Bayes classifier (R e1071). TCRdb cleaned the public reads at Q25 with fastp, built clones with MiXCR and kept in-frame beta chains. Rows are unified per CDR3 protein, each entry keeping the most common DNA and genes. Here the V and J calls rest on TCRdb's processing, not on the authors' analysis. Present in this sample are under 700,000 distinct CDR3 sequences, 15% to 20% of which were seen just once. In total, the top ten clones hold 15% to 20% of the sample.

Stable Graves' hyperthyroidism was defined as the absence of progression to ophthalmopathy over 18 months of follow-up. Hyperthyroidism patients were newly diagnosed, with disease duration under 2 months, and aged 18 to 65 years. Any patient with an uncontrolled infection, another autoimmune disease, pregnancy or lactation was excluded. Diagnoses were established on the basis of clinical symptoms, serum thyroxine and TRAb, thyroid ultrasound, and orbital computed tomography. PBMCs were isolated from 10 ml of fresh peripheral blood by Ficoll-Paque density gradient centrifugation. Total RNA was extracted using Trizol reagent, and RNA quality was assessed on an Agilent 2100 Bioanalyzer. This TCR was recovered from a woman younger than 35 with Graves' hyperthyroidism. Sequencing was performed on blood.

Here the CDR3 is given as CSEGSGGFNEQFF. At the DNA level, the sequence is TGCAGCGAGGGGAGCGGGGGATTCAATGAGCAGTTCTTC. This chain is built from TRBV29-1 and TRBJ2-1, with 8 bases matching TRBD2. V ends up 7 bases short and J 6 bases short, with an unmatched junction base count of 8. The germline V gene provides CDR1 SQVTM and CDR2 ANQGSEA. The CDR3 covers 13 residues, taking in both the cysteine and the phenylalanine. Only the CDR3 region is kept as DNA, spanning 39 bases read in frame from base 1.